The sequence of this T cell receptor (beta chain) was determined in a study of control samples from healthy donors and cancer patients. Germline V gives CDR1 LNHNV, CDR2 YYDKDF (reference sequence). The CDR3 is 14 amino acids. V lost 0 bases to trimming and J lost 16 bases; unmatched junction nucleotides: 11. The repertoire was sequenced with immunoSEQ multiplex PCR; TCRdb's copy has only in-frame clones and lacks some. The sample holds just over 150,000 clones, 70% to 90% seen once. The genes are TRBV15 and TRBJ1-4; 7 bases are a match to TRBD1. Sequencing was performed on blood. This TCR was sampled from a man under 40 in good health. As DNA, the CDR3 is TGTGCCACCAGCAGAGATTTAGGCGGGACAGAAGCGTTTTTT. Translated: CATSRDLGGTEAFF.